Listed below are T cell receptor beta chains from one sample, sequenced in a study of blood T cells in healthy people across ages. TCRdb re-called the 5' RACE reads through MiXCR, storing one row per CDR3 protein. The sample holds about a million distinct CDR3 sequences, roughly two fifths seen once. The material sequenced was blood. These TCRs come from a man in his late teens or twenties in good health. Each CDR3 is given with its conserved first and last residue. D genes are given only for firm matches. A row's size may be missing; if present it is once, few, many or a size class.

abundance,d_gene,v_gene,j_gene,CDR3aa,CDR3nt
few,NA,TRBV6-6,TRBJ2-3,CASTSEKRPDTQYF,TGTGCCAGCACCAGCGAAAAGCGGCCAGATACGCAGTATTTT
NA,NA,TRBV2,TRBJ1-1,CASSEEGGTEAFF,TGTGCCAGCAGTGAGGAAGGGGGCACTGAAGCTTTCTTT
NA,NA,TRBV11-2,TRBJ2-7,CASSFEGLGAYEQYF,TGTGCCAGCAGCTTTGAAGGGCTGGGGGCCTACGAGCAGTACTTC
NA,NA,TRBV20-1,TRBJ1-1,CSAKQGRSNTEAFF,TGCAGTGCGAAACAGGGACGTTCGAACACTGAAGCTTTCTTT
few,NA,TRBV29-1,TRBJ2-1,CSVVKVQEFF,TGCAGCGTTGTTAAAGTTCAGGAGTTCTTC
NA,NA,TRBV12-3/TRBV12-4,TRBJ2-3,CASSSAPGNTDTQYF,TGTGCCAGCAGTTCAGCCCCCGGGAACACAGATACGCAGTATTTT
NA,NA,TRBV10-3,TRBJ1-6,CAISETGIENSPFHF,TGTGCCATCAGTGAAACGGGAATAGAAAATTCACCCTTCCACTTT
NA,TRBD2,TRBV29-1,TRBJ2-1,CSAQLASLQETQFF,TGCAGCGCCCAACTAGCGAGCCTCCAAGAGACCCAGTTCTTC
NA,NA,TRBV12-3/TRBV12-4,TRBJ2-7,CASSLVWRLVDSYNEQYF,TGTGCCAGCAGTTTAGTATGGCGCCTAGTTGACTCCTACAATGAGCAGTACTTC
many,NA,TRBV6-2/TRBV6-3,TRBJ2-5,CASKSRQVQETQYF,TGTGCCAGCAAGTCCCGACAGGTTCAAGAGACCCAGTACTTC
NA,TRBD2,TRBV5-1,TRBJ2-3,CASSTPGTSVIGDTQYF,TGCGCCAGCAGCACCCCCGGGACTAGCGTTATAGGAGATACGCAGTATTTT
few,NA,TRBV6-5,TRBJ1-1,CASTSTGNTEAFF,TGTGCCAGCACTTCTACGGGAAACACTGAAGCTTTCTTT
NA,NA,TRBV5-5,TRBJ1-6,CASRIDYNSPLHF,TGTGCCAGCAGGATAGATTATAATTCACCCCTCCACTTT
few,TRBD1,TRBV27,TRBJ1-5,CASRPTGAFNQPQHF,TGTGCCAGCAGGCCGACAGGGGCCTTCAATCAGCCCCAGCATTTT
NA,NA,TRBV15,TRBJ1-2,CATSDRVWDYGYTF,TGTGCCACCAGCGACCGGGTTTGGGACTATGGCTACACCTTC
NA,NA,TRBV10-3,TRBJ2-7,CAISELAAGVPYEQYF,TGTGCCATCAGTGAGCTAGCGGCAGGGGTTCCCTACGAGCAGTACTTC
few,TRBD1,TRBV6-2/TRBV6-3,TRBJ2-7,CASSYSSNPGTGYEQYF,TGTGCCAGCAGTTACTCGTCCAATCCCGGGACAGGGTACGAGCAGTACTTC
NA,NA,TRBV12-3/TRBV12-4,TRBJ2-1,CASSFHIKGRYNEQFF,TGTGCCAGCAGTTTCCATATAAAAGGTAGATACAATGAGCAGTTCTTC